This T cell receptor (beta chain) was recovered during a study of CD8 T cells in Susac syndrome. From blood CD8+ and CD4+ T cells, TCR beta sequences were generated. Bulk CD8+ and CD4+ cells came from magnetic negative isolation; CD8+ TEMRA by FACS. About 0.45 to 1 ug RNA was reverse transcribed with random hexamers. A multiplex approach, immunoSEQ multiplex PCR, amplified TCR beta CDR3 across 54 Vbeta and 13 Jbeta. In TCRdb, the immunoSEQ multiplex PCR reads were re-called with MiXCR into one record per CDR3 protein. The sample gives some 180,000 distinct CDR3 sequences, approximately 94% of which show up once; approximately 0.1% is in the top ten. CDR3 size: 12 residues. Trimming shortened V by 5 bases and J by 2 bases, and 7 bases separated the two germline ends.

The source is a human donor in good health. The chain employs TRBV12-3 or TRBV12-4 and TRBJ2-7, with D possibly being TRBD1 (6 bases). Input material: CD4+ T cells from PBMCs. CDR3 nucleotide sequence: TGTGCCAGCAGTGGACAGACCTACGAGCAGTACTTC. Its protein is CASSGQTYEQYF.